This T cell receptor beta chain was found in a study of shared clonotypes between healthy human individuals. Produced via immunoSEQ multiplex PCR; TCRdb's table is partial and in-frame only. The sample yields over a million clones, 75% to 80% seen once. This clonotype originated in a man between 18 and 29 years old in good health. Some clones in this sample may be carry-over from other donors' samples. Sequenced: memory CD4+ T cells from PBMCs. Subset defined: CD45RA-negative fraction.

The CDR3 nucleotides read TGTGCCTGGAGTGTACAGGGGGCGGCAACTAATGAAAAACTGTTTTTT. It is translated as CAWSVQGAATNEKLFF. This chain joins TRBV30 and TRBJ1-4; 9 bases are shared with TRBD1. Losses at the gene ends were 0 bases for V and 0 bases for J; bases not matched to a gene: 2. Germline values: CDR1 GTSNPN, CDR2 SVGIG (reference sequence). CDR3 size: 16 residues.